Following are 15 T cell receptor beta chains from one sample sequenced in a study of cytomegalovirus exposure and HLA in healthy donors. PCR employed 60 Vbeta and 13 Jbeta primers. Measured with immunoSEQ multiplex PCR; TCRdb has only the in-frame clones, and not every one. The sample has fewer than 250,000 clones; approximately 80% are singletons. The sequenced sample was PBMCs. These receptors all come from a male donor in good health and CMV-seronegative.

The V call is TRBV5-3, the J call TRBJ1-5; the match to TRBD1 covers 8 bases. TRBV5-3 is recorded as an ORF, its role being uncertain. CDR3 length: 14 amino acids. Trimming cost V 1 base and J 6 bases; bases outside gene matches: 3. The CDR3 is CARSLRDRRQPQHF. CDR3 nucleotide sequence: TGTGCCAGAAGCTTGAGGGACAGGCGTCAGCCCCAGCATTTT.

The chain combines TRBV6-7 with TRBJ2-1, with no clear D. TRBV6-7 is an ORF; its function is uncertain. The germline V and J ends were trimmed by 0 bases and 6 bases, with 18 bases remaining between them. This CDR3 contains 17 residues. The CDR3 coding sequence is TGTGCCAGCAGTTACTCGAATTCAAGTACTCATTCCAATGAGCAGTTCTTC. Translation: CASSYSNSSTHSNEQFF.

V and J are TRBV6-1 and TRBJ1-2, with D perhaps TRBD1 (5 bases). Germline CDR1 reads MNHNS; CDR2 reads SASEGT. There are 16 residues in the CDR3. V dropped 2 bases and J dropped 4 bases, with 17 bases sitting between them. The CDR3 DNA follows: TGTGCCAGCAGTGAATCCGGGGGAGGGCGTGGCTATGGCTACACCTTC. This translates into CASSESGGGRGYGYTF.

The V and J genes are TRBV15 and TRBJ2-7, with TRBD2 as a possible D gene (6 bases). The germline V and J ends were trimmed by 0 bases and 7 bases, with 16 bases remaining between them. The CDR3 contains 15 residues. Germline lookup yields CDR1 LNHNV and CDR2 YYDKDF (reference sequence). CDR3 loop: CATSRDVGLRFEQYF. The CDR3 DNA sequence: TGTGCCACCAGCAGAGATGTGGGACTCCGCTTTGAGCAGTACTTC.

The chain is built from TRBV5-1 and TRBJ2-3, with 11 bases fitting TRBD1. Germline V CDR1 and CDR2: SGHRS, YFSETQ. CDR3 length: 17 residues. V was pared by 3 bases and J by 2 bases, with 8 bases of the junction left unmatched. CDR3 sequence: CASSSFGTGGNTDTQYF. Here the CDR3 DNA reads TGCGCCAGCAGCTCCTTCGGGACAGGGGGGAACACAGATACGCAGTATTTT.

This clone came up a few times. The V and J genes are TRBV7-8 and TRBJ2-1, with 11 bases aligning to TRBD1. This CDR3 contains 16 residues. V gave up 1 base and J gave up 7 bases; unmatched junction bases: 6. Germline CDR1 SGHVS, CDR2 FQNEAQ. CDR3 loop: CASSLGPGQGVNEQFF. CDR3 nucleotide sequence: TGTGCCAGCAGCTTAGGACCGGGACAGGGGGTGAATGAGCAGTTCTTC.

This CDR3 reads CASTVVDRPTGNTIYF. CDR3 in DNA: TGCGCCAGCACCGTGGTGGACAGGCCAACTGGAAACACCATATATTTT. The gene calls are TRBV23-1 and TRBJ1-3, with 7 bases lining up with TRBD1. TRBV23-1 is classed as an ORF, of uncertain function. Trimming cost V 7 bases and J 2 bases; bases outside gene matches: 11. The CDR3 is 16 residues long.

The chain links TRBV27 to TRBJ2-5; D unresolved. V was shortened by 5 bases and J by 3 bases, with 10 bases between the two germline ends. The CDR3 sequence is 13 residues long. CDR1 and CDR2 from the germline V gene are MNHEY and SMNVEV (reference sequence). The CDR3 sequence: CASSPTQEETQYF. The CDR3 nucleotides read TGTGCCAGCAGTCCCACCCAGGAAGAGACCCAGTACTTC.

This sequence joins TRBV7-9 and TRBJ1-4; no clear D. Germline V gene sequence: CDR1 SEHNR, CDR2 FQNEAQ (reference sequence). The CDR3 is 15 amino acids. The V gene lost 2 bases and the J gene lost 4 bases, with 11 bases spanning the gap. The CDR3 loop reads CASSLQGYSNEKLFF. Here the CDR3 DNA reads TGTGCCAGCAGCTTACAAGGTTACAGTAATGAAAAACTGTTTTTT. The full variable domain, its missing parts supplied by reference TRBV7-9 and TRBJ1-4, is DTGVSQNPRHKITKRGQNVTFRCDPISEHNRLYWYRQTLGQGPEFLTYFQNEAQLEKSRLLSDRFSAERPKGSFSTLEIQRTEQGDSAMYLCASSLQGYSNEKLFFGSGTQLSVL.

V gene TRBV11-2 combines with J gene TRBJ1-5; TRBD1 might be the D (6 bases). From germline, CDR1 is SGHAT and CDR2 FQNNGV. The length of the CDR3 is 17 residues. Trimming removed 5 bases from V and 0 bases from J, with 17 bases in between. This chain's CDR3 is CASSLVLGQVSNQPQHF. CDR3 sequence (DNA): TGTGCCAGCAGCCTCGTCTTGGGACAAGTTAGCAATCAGCCCCAGCATTTT.

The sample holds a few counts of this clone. This CDR3 is CASSPHADRAGQYF. The CDR3 bases are TGCGCCAGCAGCCCACACGCGGACAGGGCGGGGCAGTACTTC. The chain carries TRBV5-1 and TRBJ2-7; 8 bases fit TRBD1. The germline gives CDR1 SGHRS, CDR2 YFSETQ. After removal of 4 bases from V and 9 bases from J, the junction contained 12 bases not matched to a gene. There are 14 residues in the CDR3.

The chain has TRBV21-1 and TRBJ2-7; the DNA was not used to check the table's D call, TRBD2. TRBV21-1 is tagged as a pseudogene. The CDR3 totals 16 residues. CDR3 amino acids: CASSKEKREGPYEQYF. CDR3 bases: TGTGCCAGCAGCAAAGAAAAGCGGGAGGGCCCCTACGAGCAGTACTTC.

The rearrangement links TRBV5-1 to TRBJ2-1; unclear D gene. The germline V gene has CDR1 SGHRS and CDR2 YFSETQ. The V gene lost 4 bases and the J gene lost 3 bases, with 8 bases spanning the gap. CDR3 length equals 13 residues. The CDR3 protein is CASSPGFYNEQFF. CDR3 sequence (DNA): TGCGCCAGCAGCCCGGGTTTCTACAATGAGCAGTTCTTC.

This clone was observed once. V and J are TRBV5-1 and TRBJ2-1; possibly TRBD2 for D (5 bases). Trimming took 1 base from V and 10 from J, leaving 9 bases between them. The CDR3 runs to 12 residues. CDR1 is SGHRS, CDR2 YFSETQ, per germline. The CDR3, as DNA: TGCGCCAGCAGCTTGACTAGTAGGGAGCAGTTCTTC. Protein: CASSLTSREQFF. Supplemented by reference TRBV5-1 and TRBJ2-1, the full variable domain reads KAGVTQTPRYLIKTRGQQVTLSCSPISGHRSVSWYQQTPGQGLQFLFEYFSETQRNKGNFPGRFSGRQFSNSRSEMNVSTLELGDSALYLCASSLTSREQFFGPGTRLTVL.

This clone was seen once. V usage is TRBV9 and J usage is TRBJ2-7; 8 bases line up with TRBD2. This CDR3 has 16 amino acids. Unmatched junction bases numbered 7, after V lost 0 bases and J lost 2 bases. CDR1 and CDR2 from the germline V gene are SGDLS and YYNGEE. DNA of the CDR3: TGTGCCAGCAGCGTAGGAGGACTAGCCCATACCTACGAGCAGTACTTC. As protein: CASSVGGLAHTYEQYF.